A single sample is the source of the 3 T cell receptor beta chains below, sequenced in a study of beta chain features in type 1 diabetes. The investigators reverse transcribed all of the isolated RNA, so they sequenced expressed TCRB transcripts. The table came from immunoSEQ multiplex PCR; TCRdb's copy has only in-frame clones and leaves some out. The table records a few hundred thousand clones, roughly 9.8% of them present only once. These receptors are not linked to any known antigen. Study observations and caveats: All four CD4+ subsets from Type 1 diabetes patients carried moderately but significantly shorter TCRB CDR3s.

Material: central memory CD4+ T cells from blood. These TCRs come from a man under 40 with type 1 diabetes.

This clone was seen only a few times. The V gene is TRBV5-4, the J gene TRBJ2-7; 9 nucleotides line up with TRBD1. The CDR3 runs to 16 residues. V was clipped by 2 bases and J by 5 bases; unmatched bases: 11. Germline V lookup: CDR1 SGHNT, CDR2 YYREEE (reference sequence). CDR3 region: CASSFTGTGIFNEQYF. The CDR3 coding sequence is TGTGCCAGCAGCTTCACCGGGACAGGGATTTTCAACGAGCAGTACTTC.

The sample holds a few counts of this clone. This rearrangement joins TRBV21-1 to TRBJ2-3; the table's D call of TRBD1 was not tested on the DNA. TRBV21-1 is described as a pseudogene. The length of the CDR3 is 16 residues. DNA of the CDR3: TGTGCCAGCAGCACCAAGGACAGGGGGAGTACAGATACGCAGTATTTT. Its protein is CASSTKDRGSTDTQYF.

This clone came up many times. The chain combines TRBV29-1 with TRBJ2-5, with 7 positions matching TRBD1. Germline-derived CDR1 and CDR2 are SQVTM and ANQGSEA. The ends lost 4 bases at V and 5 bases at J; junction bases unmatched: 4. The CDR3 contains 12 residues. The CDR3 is CSVAPRGETQYF. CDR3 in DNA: TGCAGCGTTGCCCCCAGGGGGGAGACCCAGTACTTC.